This TCR beta chain was recovered during a study of T cell repertoires in cytomegalovirus infection. Study details: An indication of both CMV infection and matching HLA type came from public TCR beta signatures. Regarding the study as a whole: There were HLA-C-restricted CMV-specific TCR beta clonotypes dominating the ex vivo response. CMV carriers with the relevant HLA were identified by cumulative public TCR beta family frequency.

TCRdb reprocessed the reads with MiXCR, giving one entry per CDR3 protein. The data contain 200,000 to 300,000 distinct CDR3 sequences, approximately 14% of them singletons. V dropped 0 bases and J dropped 6; count of bases not matched to a gene: 4. The CDR3 totals 14 residues. CDR1 is SGHNT, CDR2 YYREEE, per germline (reference sequence). This clonotype has just a few counts. Its antigen is still unknown. The source material was PBMCs. This receptor was taken from a human donor in good health (CMV status not recorded). Some clones in this sample may be carry-over from other donors' samples. V usage is TRBV5-4 and J usage is TRBJ2-3, with 7 bases aligning to TRBD2. The CDR3 region has the DNA TGTGCCAGCAGCTTGGGAAGCGGGGAGGATACGCAGTATTTT. This gives the protein CASSLGSGEDTQYF.